A single sample gave rise to the 27 T cell receptor beta chains below, sequenced in a study of vaccination and CD4 T cells after COVID-19. The Oncomine TCR Beta short-read assay generated sequence data from the DNA of cultured CD4+ T cells. TCRdb reprocessed the PCR reads with MiXCR, giving one entry per CDR3 protein. The sample has about 12,000 distinct CDR3 sequences, 45% to 70% seen once. For these receptors, no antigen is known. Noted treatment: approximately 11-day PBMC culture with coronavirus spike peptide pools or control peptides (ViraFEST assay). Sequenced: CD4+ T cells from blood, cultured in vitro. These receptors were obtained from a human donor who had recovered from COVID-19.

The chain has TRBV6-1 and TRBJ2-2; D gene uncertain. Germline V gene data show CDR1 as MNHNS and CDR2 as SASEGT. The CDR3 contains 13 residues. Trimming shortened V by 8 bases and J by 0 bases, and 7 bases separated the two germline ends. CDR3 nucleotide sequence: TGTGCCAGCGGAGCTGCGAACACCGGGGAGCTGTTTTTT. It is translated as CASGAANTGELFF.

The chain employs TRBV7-8 and TRBJ1-1, with D tentatively TRBD1 (5 bases). Trimming removed 5 bases from V and 1 base from J, with 8 bases in between. This CDR3 region has 13 residues. Germline V CDR1 and CDR2: SGHVS, FQNEAQ. CDR3 loop: CASSVTGNTEAFF. The CDR3 nucleotides are TGTGCCAGCAGCGTTACAGGGAACACTGAAGCTTTCTTT.

The V and J genes are TRBV6-5 and TRBJ1-1; TRBD1 is a possible D gene (6 bases). With 1 base removed from V and 1 base from J, the gap between germline ends came to 13 bases. The V gene's germline CDR1 is MNHEY and CDR2 SVGAGI. The CDR3 is 16 residues long. CDR3 sequence reads: CASSYYPGHRNTEAFF. CDR3 coding DNA: TGTGCCAGCAGTTACTATCCGGGACATAGGAACACTGAAGCTTTCTTT.

J is TRBJ2-1 and V is TRBV7-8; 12 bases align to TRBD2. The trim removed 1 base at V and 3 bases at J, leaving 22 bases unmatched. Germline CDR1 SGHVS, CDR2 FQNEAQ. The CDR3 runs to 23 residues. CDR3 protein: CASSLGSMWVGLAGSRGYNEQFF. In DNA, the CDR3 is TGTGCCAGCAGCTTAGGCTCCATGTGGGTTGGACTAGCGGGATCTCGAGGCTACAATGAGCAGTTCTTC.

A few counts support this clonotype. This sequence joins TRBV6-4 and TRBJ2-2; 9 positions match TRBD1. Germline V CDR1 and CDR2: MRHNA, SNTAGT. The V gene end was trimmed by 3 bases and the J gene end by 4 bases; junction bases not matched to a gene: 0. The CDR3 totals 14 residues. The CDR3 protein is CASSEGQGTGELFF. The CDR3 nucleotides are TGTGCCAGCAGTGAGGGACAGGGCACCGGGGAGCTGTTTTTT.

V usage is TRBV10-2 and J usage is TRBJ2-2; no definite D call. The CDR3 totals 17 residues. Germline V gives CDR1 WSHSY, CDR2 SAAADI. Trimming cost V 0 bases and J 0 bases, with 11 bases left between them. The CDR3 bases are TGCGCCAGCAGTGAGTCGATTAGTGCCGCGAACACCGGGGAGCTGTTTTTT. Translated, it gives CASSESISAANTGELFF.

V is TRBV6-1 and J is TRBJ2-7; 8 bases agree with TRBD1. Germline CDR1 reads MNHNS; CDR2 reads SASEGT. The V segment lost 8 bases and the J segment 4 bases; nucleotides outside the gene matches: 10. The CDR3 extends over 14 amino acids. The CDR3 nucleotides are TGTGCCAGCTCCCCAGGACAGGGTCTTTACGAGCAGTACTTC. Translated, it gives CASSPGQGLYEQYF.

This clonotype was recorded a few times. This chain uses TRBV3-1 with TRBJ2-7, with TRBD2 as a possible D gene (5 bases). V was pared by 1 base and J by 5 bases, with 21 bases between. There are 17 residues in the CDR3. From germline, CDR1 is LGHDT and CDR2 YNNKEL (reference sequence). The CDR3 loop reads CASSQGGTRARIDEQYF. The CDR3 coding sequence is TGTGCCAGCAGCCAAGGGGGAACTAGAGCCCGTATCGACGAGCAGTACTTC.

A few counts support this clonotype. The CDR3 nucleotides read TGTGCCAGCAGTGCTGAGGGGGATCAGCCCCAGCATTTT. Amino acids: CASSAEGDQPQHF. This chain uses TRBV6-1 with TRBJ1-5; weak D call: TRBD1 (6 bases). The V end was cut by 4 bases, the J end by 5 bases, with 9 bases between. Germline CDR1 is MNHNS and CDR2 is SASEGT. The CDR3 contains 13 residues.

The V and J genes are TRBV11-2 and TRBJ2-7, with D possibly being TRBD2 (6 bases). Per the germline V gene, CDR1 is SGHAT and CDR2 is FQNNGV. CDR3 size: 12 residues. The V end was cut by 3 bases, the J end by 6 bases, with 9 bases between. This CDR3 reads CASSFGAGEQYF. In DNA form, the CDR3 reads TGTGCCAGCAGCTTTGGAGCGGGCGAGCAGTACTTC.

This clonotype was counted only a few times. The chain uses TRBV19 and TRBJ2-3; D is unresolved. Germline V gene data show CDR1 as LNHDA and CDR2 as SQIVND (reference sequence). The CDR3 consists of 14 residues. V dropped 10 bases and J dropped 0 bases, with 14 bases sitting between them. CDR3 residues: CATKGMGSTDTQYF. For the CDR3, the DNA is TGTGCCACCAAAGGTATGGGGAGCACAGATACGCAGTATTTT.

The rearrangement uses TRBV27 and TRBJ2-3; 12 nucleotides line up with TRBD2. Per germline, CDR1 MNHEY and CDR2 SMNVEV (reference sequence). CDR3 length: 21 residues. Germline trimming cut 6 bases from V and 2 bases from J; bases unmatched to any gene: 21. CDR3 sequence (DNA): TGTGCCAGCAGCTTCCTGACTAGCGGGAGAAATGGATATAGGCTCACAGATACGCAGTATTTT. Translated: CASSFLTSGRNGYRLTDTQYF.

The J gene is TRBJ2-6, the V gene TRBV15; 7 nucleotides match TRBD1. V shed 0 bases, J shed 1 base, and the junction held 0 bases outside the gene matches. Looked up from germline, CDR1 is LNHNV and CDR2 is YYDKDF (reference sequence). CDR3 length equals 16 residues. CDR3 loop: CATSRDRGSGANVLTF. DNA for the CDR3: TGTGCCACCAGCAGAGACAGGGGGTCTGGGGCCAACGTCCTGACTTTC.

V gene TRBV20-1 combines with J gene TRBJ2-7, with D possibly TRBD1 on 7 matching bases. CDR3 length: 14 residues. CDR1 is DFQATT, CDR2 SNEGSKA, per germline (reference sequence). Trimming stripped 0 bases from V and 2 bases from J, with 11 bases between. CDR3: CSAREAGGTYEQYF. The CDR3 DNA is TGCAGTGCTAGAGAAGCAGGGGGGACCTACGAGCAGTACTTC.

The V and J genes are TRBV19 and TRBJ2-2; maybe TRBD1 (5 bases). The CDR3 runs 13 residues. Germline CDR1 reads LNHDA; CDR2 reads SQIVND (reference sequence). The V end lost 2 bases, the J end lost 7 bases, and 8 bases lay between the germline ends. CDR3 nucleotide sequence: TGTGCCAGTAGTATACAACAGGTCGGGGAGCTGTTTTTT. Its protein product is CASSIQQVGELFF.

This chain uses TRBV6-1 with TRBJ2-3; D is ambiguous. The CDR3 consists of 15 residues. Trimming left V 6 bases short and J 0 bases short, with 13 bases between. Germline lookup yields CDR1 MNHNS and CDR2 SASEGT. Written as DNA, the CDR3 is TGTGCCAGCAGACGTAGCACAAGTAGCACAGATACGCAGTATTTT. Its translation is CASRRSTSSTDTQYF.

The gene calls are TRBV3-1 and TRBJ2-5; 14 nucleotides line up with TRBD2. Trimming cost V 3 bases and J 5 bases; bases outside gene matches: 5. CDR1 is LGHDT and CDR2 is YNNKEL in the germline V gene (reference sequence). CDR3 size: 16 residues. CDR3 residues: CASSQGTSGSGETQYF. In DNA form, the CDR3 reads TGTGCCAGCAGCCAGGGGACTAGCGGGAGTGGCGAGACCCAGTACTTC.

The genes are TRBV28 and TRBJ1-2; a possible D gene is TRBD1 (6 bases). V shed 3 bases and J shed 3 bases, with 8 bases lying between them. The V gene's germline CDR1 is MDHEN and CDR2 SYDVKM. The CDR3 has 13 amino acids. The CDR3 region is CASSLGAYYGYTF. The CDR3 DNA reads as TGTGCCAGCAGTTTGGGGGCTTACTATGGCTACACCTTC.

This clonotype has a single count. This chain links TRBV20-1 with TRBJ2-5, with D hard to call. CDR3 length: 11 amino acids. Germline V gene data show CDR1 as DFQATT and CDR2 as SNEGSKA (reference sequence). Trimming left V 0 bases short and J 5 bases short, with 4 bases between. The chain's CDR3 is CSARDRETQYF. For the CDR3, the DNA is TGCAGTGCTAGAGATCGGGAGACCCAGTACTTC.

The V call is TRBV19, the J call TRBJ2-6; unclear D gene. Trimming stripped 3 bases from V and 4 bases from J, with 7 bases between. The CDR3 is 14 amino acids. Looked up from germline, CDR1 is LNHDA and CDR2 is SQIVND (reference sequence). The CDR3 DNA is TGTGCCAGTAGTATCTCCCGGGGGGCCAACGTCCTGACTTTC. This gives the protein CASSISRGANVLTF.

The rearrangement joins TRBV7-9 to TRBJ1-6; a possible D gene is TRBD1 (5 bases). Germline CDR1 SEHNR, CDR2 FQNEAQ (reference sequence). V was trimmed by 0 bases and J by 5 bases, leaving 8 bases between them. The CDR3 length is 15 residues. The CDR3 spells CASSLASGDNSPLHF. The CDR3 region has the DNA TGTGCCAGCAGCTTAGCGTCGGGGGATAATTCACCCCTCCACTTT.

A few counts support this clonotype. The chain carries TRBV6-2 or TRBV6-3 and TRBJ2-3; tentative D call: TRBD2 (6 bases). In germline, CDR1 is MNHEY, CDR2 SVGEGT. This CDR3 is 13 amino acids long. The V gene lost 2 bases and the J gene lost 3 bases, with 6 bases spanning the gap. DNA of the CDR3: TGTGCCAGCAGTTACCGGGAGACAGATACGCAGTATTTT. It specifies CASSYRETDTQYF.

CDR3 protein: CASSPGPGQGGSGANVLTF. As DNA, the CDR3 is TGTGCCAGCAGCCCCGGACCGGGACAGGGGGGGTCTGGGGCCAACGTCCTGACTTTC. The J gene is TRBJ2-6, the V gene TRBV6-1; 11 bases match TRBD1. Germline V gives CDR1 MNHNS, CDR2 SASEGT. CDR3 length equals 19 residues. The junction had 11 bases not matched to a gene; V was cut back by 6 bases and J by 1 base.

This rearrangement joins TRBV15 to TRBJ2-4, with D hard to call. The V end was cut by 0 bases, the J end by 4 bases, with 4 bases between. Looked up from germline, CDR1 is LNHNV and CDR2 is YYDKDF (reference sequence). This CDR3 contains 13 residues. The CDR3 sequence: CATSRDRKNIQYF. CDR3 coding DNA: TGTGCCACCAGCAGAGACAGGAAAAACATTCAGTACTTC. The full variable domain, in which reference TRBV15 and TRBJ2-4 provide the parts outside the CDR3, is DAMVIQNPRYQVTQFGKPVTLSCSQTLNHNVMYWYQQKSSQAPKLLFHYYDKDFNNEADTPDNFQSRRPNTSFCFLDIRSPGLGDTAMYLCATSRDRKNIQYFGAGTRLSVL.

This chain uses TRBV18 with TRBJ1-2; 7 bases align to TRBD1. Germline CDR1 is KGHSH and CDR2 is LQKENI. The CDR3 has 14 amino acids. V was pared by 4 bases and J by 4 bases, with 6 bases of the junction left unmatched. The CDR3 nucleotides are TGTGCCAGCTCACTAGATGGACAGGCCTATGGCTACACCTTC. It is translated as CASSLDGQAYGYTF.

Worth noting for this clonotype: The limits of the CDR3 on the DNA are not certain, so only TCRdb's listed CDR3 is given. The CDR3 spells CISVSEASPPTPLGPRLGGELFF. The J gene is TRBJ2-2, the V gene TRBV7-5; no check of the table's D call, TRBD1, against the DNA was made. TRBV7-5 is termed a pseudogene. The CDR3 length is 23 residues, termini included.

The V call is TRBV27, the J call TRBJ2-1; 9 bases align to TRBD2. This CDR3 is built from 14 residues. Germline trimming cut 8 bases from V and 8 bases from J; bases unmatched to any gene: 10. Germline V gives CDR1 MNHEY, CDR2 SMNVEV (reference sequence). CDR3 sequence: CASRGSGRPHEQFF. The CDR3 nucleotides read TGTGCCAGCCGGGGGAGCGGGAGGCCCCATGAGCAGTTCTTC.